Reported below is one T cell receptor beta chain. This clonotype was counted many times. The antigen it recognizes is unknown. Base qualities are missing; no much larger clone stands one base away. Relative to germline, V is missing 2 bases and J is missing 1 base, with 3 bases of the junction outside any gene match. Taken from cysteine to phenylalanine, the CDR3 has 15 residues. The read is trimmed to its CDR3 DNA, 45 bases read in frame from base 1. The germline V gene (reference sequence) sets CDR1 to LGHDT and CDR2 to YNNKEL. These data come from a study of blood T cells in healthy people across ages (dated by TCRdb to between 2014 and 2016). At the level of the whole study: In model experiments, template switching captured roughly one uniquely barcoded TCR beta cDNA molecule for every two T cells. Two additional independent replicas of 1 million unique cDNA reads from the same blood draw were analyzed for two donors (one aged 18 to 30 and one aged 80 or older). To track age-related changes in TCR beta repertoire diversity, the study relied on deep sequencing normalized with unique cDNA molecular identifiers. To avoid experimental bias, donors of different ages were distributed randomly across sequencing lanes. Four age groups were formed from the donors: young (average around 15 years), middle-aged (just under 40), aged (about 68) and long-lived (less than 85). Broader findings and caveats from the paper: Because donor CMV infection status was unknown, age-related changes in expanded clonotypes were potentially confounded. The long-lived group showed more naive CD4+ T cells, fewer expanded clones and increased TCR diversity than the aged group, suggesting age selection. Estimates of total diversity based on one million sequenced T cells were considered lower bounds and underestimates. As age increased, observed TCR beta diversity per million T cells dropped in a roughly linear way, and a significant reduction was already evident by age about 36. There was a strong correlation between observed TCR beta diversity and the percentage of naive T cells measured by flow cytometry. Conclusive comparison of naive and antigen-experienced compartments was prevented by the profiling of bulk unsorted PBMCs.

Libraries were constructed by 5' RACE. The sequencer listed for this sample is Illumina HiSeq 2500. A second PCR of roughly 7 to 12 cycles was run with a J-beta primer mix and a sample-barcoded 5' primer. A template-switch 5' adaptor carrying 12 random nucleotides introduced a unique molecular identifier onto each TCR beta cDNA molecule. Each sample yielded at least 3 million CDR3-containing paired-end reads. The Mint cDNA synthesis kit, primed by a TRBC-specific oligonucleotide, was used to synthesize first-strand cDNA from all RNA. Following uracil-DNA glycosylase treatment, all cDNA underwent a first 18-cycle PCR with the universal primers M1SS and BC2_uni_R. The authors' pipeline ran thus. Normalization of each sample was performed by random selection of 1 million high-quality reads, each carrying a distinct molecular identifier. Reads with shared molecular identifiers were discarded instead of being binned into consensus sequences. MiTCR, with a Q25 quality threshold and the strictest error-elimination algorithm, was used for CDR3 identification, clonotype clustering and error correction. A nonparametric unseen species model with Euler transformation was used to estimate a lower bound on total TCR beta diversity. TCRdb reran the public reads through fastp at Q25 and MiXCR, keeping productive beta chains. Each record represents a unique CDR3 protein, reported with the most common genes and DNA among its rows. The V and J calls follow TCRdb's processing rather than the paper's. This sample comprises about 1.6 million distinct CDR3 sequences, roughly 30% of them detected only once. The ten most abundant clones make up approximately 10% of the sample.

The donors were roughly 39 Caucasian individuals from Russia, aged 6 to 90 years, who were systemically healthy. Each donor gave about 9.8 milliliters of peripheral blood, drawn into EDTA-treated Vacutainer tubes. Ficoll-Paque density-gradient centrifugation was used to isolate PBMCs, with at least 7 million per sample. Total RNA, at least 5.5 micrograms per sample, was extracted from PBMCs with Trizol reagent. For every donor, flow cytometry on a PBMC aliquot measured the percentage of naive CD45RAhigh/CD27high T cells. Recombination joined TRBV3-1 with TRBJ2-7; 9 bases in between match TRBD2. This TCR came from a woman aged 25 to 39 in good health. Material: blood. The nucleotides read TGTGCCAGCAGCCAACAGCGGGGGGTTTCCTACGAGCAGTACTTC. It encodes CASSQQRGVSYEQYF.